One sample yielded the 22 T cell receptor beta chains listed below, sequenced in a study of human T cells and chemical hapten exposure. Time point specified: patch test 1, 2 weeks after DPC sensitization. The treatment denotes: therapeutic diphenylcyclopropenone sensitization with weekly scalp DPC. TCRdb fed the RACE reads into MiXCR, producing one record per CDR3 protein. The sample holds roughly 380,000 distinct CDR3 sequences; around 5% are singletons and the top ten take approximately 2.1%. Sequencing was performed on whole blood, taken in connection with sensitization to the hapten diphenylcyclopropenone (DPC). The receptors were gathered from a woman between 45 and 60 years old with alopecia areata. Some clones in this sample may be carry-over from other donors' samples.

At least ten counts were recorded for this clonotype. The chain combines TRBV12-5 with TRBJ1-1; a possible D gene is TRBD1 (6 bases). CDR1 and CDR2 (germline): LGHNT, FRNRAP. V lost 7 bases and J 5 bases, leaving 20 bases between the germline ends. The CDR3 is 15 residues long. The DNA for the CDR3 is TGTGCTAGTGAGGGGGTTCGGGGATCGAAGACTGAAGCTTTCTTT. Translation gives CASEGVRGSKTEAFF.

Many counts were recorded for this clonotype. As DNA, the CDR3 is TGTGCCAGCACTCAGAGCTCCTACAATGAGCAGTTCTTC. It codes for CASTQSSYNEQFF. The chain uses TRBV6-5 and TRBJ2-1, with unresolved D. The length of the CDR3 is 13 residues. Trimming left V 7 bases short and J 0 bases short, with 7 bases between. CDR1 is MNHEY and CDR2 is SVGAGI in the germline V gene.

This clonotype was detected many times. The rearrangement links TRBV5-6 to TRBJ2-2, with TRBD2 as a possible D gene (6 bases). From germline, CDR1 is SGHDT and CDR2 YYEEEE. V lost 1 base and J 3 bases, leaving 13 bases between the germline ends. This CDR3 contains 16 residues. CDR3 protein: CASSLTLGGYTGELFF. The CDR3 coding sequence is TGTGCCAGCAGCTTGACCCTTGGAGGGTACACCGGGGAGCTGTTTTTT. The whole variable domain, remainder taken from reference TRBV5-6 and TRBJ2-2, is DAGVTQSPTHLIKTRGQQVTLRCSPKSGHDTVSWYQQALGQGPQFIFQYYEEEERQRGNFPDRFSGHQFPNYSSELNVNALLLGDSALYLCASSLTLGGYTGELFFGEGSRLTVL.

This clonotype was recorded at least ten times. The chain couples TRBV29-1 to TRBJ1-2; no reliable D call. The CDR3 has 11 amino acids. Per germline, CDR1 SQVTM and CDR2 ANQGSEA. Trimming stripped 2 bases from V and 4 bases from J, with 5 bases between. The CDR3 loop is CSVEQSYGYTF. CDR3 bases: TGCAGCGTTGAACAGTCCTATGGCTACACCTTC.

This clonotype was picked up many times. The chain is built from TRBV20-1 and TRBJ1-2, with a tentative D call TRBD1 (6 bases). Germline assignment: CDR1 DFQATT and CDR2 SNEGSKA (reference sequence). This CDR3 has 14 amino acids. Trimming took 0 bases from V and 6 from J, leaving 14 bases between them. The CDR3 sequence: CSAREETGINGYTF. CDR3 nucleotide sequence: TGCAGTGCTAGAGAGGAAACAGGGATTAATGGCTACACCTTC.

This clonotype showed up just a few times. The chain recombines TRBV12-3 or TRBV12-4 with TRBJ1-6, with 10 bases matching TRBD1. With V trimmed by 6 bases and J by 5 bases, 4 bases remained unmatched. The CDR3 sequence is 15 residues long. The CDR3 spells CASRAGQGDNSPLHF. The CDR3 nucleotides read TGTGCCAGCAGGGCCGGACAGGGGGATAATTCACCCCTCCACTTT.

This clonotype has a count of ten or more. The chain uses TRBV7-8 and TRBJ2-2, with D possibly TRBD1 on 6 matching bases. Germline V gene lookup returns CDR1 SGHVS and CDR2 FQNEAQ. The CDR3 spans 16 residues. With 5 bases removed from V and 0 bases from J, the gap between germline ends came to 13 bases. Written as DNA, the CDR3 is TGTGCCAGCAGCCGGACAGTTCGCACGAACACCGGGGAGCTGTTTTTT. Amino acid sequence: CASSRTVRTNTGELFF.

This clonotype was counted at least ten times. This sequence joins TRBV13 and TRBJ2-7; 9 bases map to TRBD1. J gave up 7 bases and V 0 bases, and 7 bases lay outside the gene matches. Germline V gives CDR1 PRHDT, CDR2 FYEKMQ (reference sequence). This CDR3 region has 15 residues. The CDR3 region is CASSLGQGATGEQYF. The CDR3 region has the DNA TGTGCCAGCAGCTTAGGACAGGGGGCTACGGGAGAGCAGTACTTC.

The V and J genes are TRBV20-1 and TRBJ2-3; 7 nucleotides match TRBD2. Losses at the gene ends were 1 base for V and 0 bases for J; bases not matched to a gene: 13. Germline CDR1 is DFQATT and CDR2 is SNEGSKA (reference sequence). The CDR3 totals 18 residues. The CDR3 sequence: CSARVSLALPPSTDTQYF. The DNA for the CDR3 is TGCAGTGCTAGAGTTTCACTAGCGCTCCCCCCTAGCACAGATACGCAGTATTTT.

This clonotype was picked up many times. The V and J genes are TRBV24-1 and TRBJ2-3; D might be TRBD2 (6 bases). V lost 5 bases and J lost 8, with 10 bases in between. This CDR3 has 12 amino acids. Germline V CDR1 and CDR2: KGHDR, SFDVKD. CDR3 residues: CATSAAAGTQYF. The CDR3 DNA reads TGTGCCACCAGTGCGGCAGCGGGTACGCAGTATTTT.

In this sample, this clonotype turned up many times. The chain recombines TRBV18 with TRBJ2-6; perhaps TRBD1 as D (6 bases). Trimming cost V 2 bases and J 1 base, with 9 bases left between them. Looked up from germline, CDR1 is KGHSH and CDR2 is LQKENI. The CDR3 is made up of 16 amino acids. The CDR3, as DNA: TGTGCCAGCTCACCAACAGGGAAGTCTGGGGCCAACGTCCTGACTTTC. This encodes CASSPTGKSGANVLTF. The complete variable domain, with remaining parts taken from reference TRBV18 and TRBJ2-6, reads NAGVMQNPRHLVRRRGQEARLRCSPMKGHSHVYWYRQLPEEGLKFMVYLQKENIIDESGMPKERFSAEFPKEGPSILRIQQVVRGDSAAYFCASSPTGKSGANVLTFGAGSRLTVL.

This clonotype has at least ten counts. CDR3 DNA: TGCGCCAGCAGTCAATCGACGGGGTGGGACTACAATGAGCAGTTCTTC. It translates to CASSQSTGWDYNEQFF. The chain employs TRBV23-1 and TRBJ2-1, with D maybe TRBD2 (5 bases). TRBV23-1 is reported as an ORF; its role is uncertain. The V and J ends lost 0 bases and 3 bases respectively, with 12 bases between them. The CDR3 is made up of 16 amino acids.

This clonotype was seen a few times. This sequence joins TRBV28 and TRBJ1-2; 7 bases line up with TRBD1. Germline V CDR1 and CDR2: MDHEN, SYDVKM. J gave up 4 bases and V 8 bases, and 7 bases lay outside the gene matches. CDR3 length: 13 amino acids. CDR3 region: CASLDRVGYGYTF. The CDR3 DNA reads TGTGCCAGCCTAGACAGGGTTGGCTATGGCTACACCTTC.

This chain links TRBV9 with TRBJ2-7, with D maybe TRBD1 (6 bases). CDR1 and CDR2 from the germline V gene are SGDLS and YYNGEE. The CDR3 is made up of 14 amino acids. V gave up 0 bases and J gave up 3 bases, with 10 bases separating them. CDR3 sequence (DNA): TGTGCCAGCAGCGTAGGGACAGAAGTCTACGAGCAGTACTTC. Protein sequence: CASSVGTEVYEQYF.

This clonotype came up many times. V gene TRBV12-3 or TRBV12-4 combines with J gene TRBJ1-5; no clear D gene. Trimming took off 5 bases at V and 6 bases at J, with 11 bases between the two ends. The CDR3 sequence is 13 residues long. The CDR3 coding sequence is TGTGCCAGCAGTCTCACCGGCGGTCAGCCCCAGCATTTT. It encodes CASSLTGGQPQHF.

This clonotype occurred many times. This chain connects TRBV11-2 to TRBJ1-1; possibly TRBD1 for D (5 bases). CDR1 is SGHAT and CDR2 is FQNNGV in the germline V gene. V lost 1 base and J lost 0, with 6 bases in between. The length of the CDR3 is 14 residues. CDR3 DNA sequence: TGTGCCAGCAGCTTAGTAGGGGTGAACACTGAAGCTTTCTTT. It is translated as CASSLVGVNTEAFF.

The rearrangement joins TRBV29-1 to TRBJ1-1; D is possibly TRBD1 (5 bases). Per the germline V gene, CDR1 is SQVTM and CDR2 is ANQGSEA. The CDR3 has 13 amino acids. Deletions cut 6 bases from V and 3 bases from J, with 14 bases between. Written as DNA, the CDR3 is TGCAGCGTGGGGAGCGGGGGGTACACTGAAGCTTTCTTT. It encodes CSVGSGGYTEAFF.

In its sample, this clonotype was seen many times. The chain couples TRBV7-9 to TRBJ1-5, with a weak D call TRBD1 (6 bases). The V end was cut by 4 bases, the J end by 0 bases, with 19 bases between. In germline, CDR1 is SEHNR, CDR2 FQNEAQ (reference sequence). The CDR3 runs to 18 residues. CDR3 nucleotide sequence: TGTGCCAGCAGCTCGACTCGGGGGCGCGGGGATAGCAATCAGCCCCAGCATTTT. Protein sequence: CASSSTRGRGDSNQPQHF.

This clonotype was observed at least ten times. CDR3 in amino acids: CASSLATGGFTDTQYF. The CDR3 DNA sequence: TGTGCCAGCAGCTTAGCGACAGGGGGCTTCACAGATACGCAGTATTTT. The chain couples TRBV7-6 to TRBJ2-3, with 10 bases identical to TRBD1. In germline, CDR1 is SGHVS, CDR2 FNYEAQ. J was trimmed by 2 bases and V by 0 bases; bases with no gene match: 2. The CDR3 loop spans 16 amino acids. The full variable domain, its missing parts supplied by reference TRBV7-6 and TRBJ2-3, is GAGVSQSPRYKVTKRGQDVALRCDPISGHVSLYWYRQALGQGPEFLTYFNYEAQQDKSGLPNDRFSAERPEGSISTLTIQRTEQRDSAMYRCASSLATGGFTDTQYFGPGTRLTVL.

A few counts support this clonotype. The chain recombines TRBV20-1 with TRBJ1-1; a weak D match, TRBD1 (5 bases). CDR3 length equals 15 residues. Germline lookup yields CDR1 DFQATT and CDR2 SNEGSKA (reference sequence). The CDR3 coding sequence is TGCTCCTTCCGGGACGGATTCGGAAGGACAACTGAAGCTTTCTTT. Its protein product is CSFRDGFGRTTEAFF.

The V gene is TRBV12-5, the J gene TRBJ2-1; 13 bases agree with TRBD2. Germline V gene sequence: CDR1 LGHNT, CDR2 FRNRAP. CDR3 length: 18 residues. V lost 1 base and J lost 9; bases outside the gene matches: 12. DNA for the CDR3: TGTGCTAGTGGTTTGGAAGGACTAGCGGGAGTCCCCCCTATTGAGCAGTTCTTC. Residues: CASGLEGLAGVPPIEQFF.

This clonotype was found many times. The rearrangement joins TRBV10-3 to TRBJ2-1; no firm D call. Per germline, CDR1 ENHRY and CDR2 SYGVKD. This CDR3 is 14 amino acids long. Trimming pared 4 bases from V and 6 bases from J, leaving 13 bases between. The DNA for the CDR3 is TGTGCCATCAGTGGAGACTTGCGTTCCAATGAGCAGTTCTTC. Translating gives CAISGDLRSNEQFF.